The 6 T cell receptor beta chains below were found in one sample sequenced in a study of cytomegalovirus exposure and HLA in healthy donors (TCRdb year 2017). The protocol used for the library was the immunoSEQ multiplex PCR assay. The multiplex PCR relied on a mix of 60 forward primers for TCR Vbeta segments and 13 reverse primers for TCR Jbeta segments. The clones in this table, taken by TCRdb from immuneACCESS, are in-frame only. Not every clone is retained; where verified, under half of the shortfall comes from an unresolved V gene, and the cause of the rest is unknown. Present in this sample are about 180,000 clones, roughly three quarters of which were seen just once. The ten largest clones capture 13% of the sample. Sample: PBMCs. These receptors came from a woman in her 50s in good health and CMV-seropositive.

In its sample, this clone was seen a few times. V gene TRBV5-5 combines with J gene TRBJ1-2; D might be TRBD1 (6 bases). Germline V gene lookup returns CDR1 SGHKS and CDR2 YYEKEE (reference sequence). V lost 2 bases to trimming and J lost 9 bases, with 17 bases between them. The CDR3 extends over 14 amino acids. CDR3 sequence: CASSLGGPLSSYTF. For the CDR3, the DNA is TGTGCCAGCAGCTTAGGGGGACCGCTGAGTAGCTACACCTTC.

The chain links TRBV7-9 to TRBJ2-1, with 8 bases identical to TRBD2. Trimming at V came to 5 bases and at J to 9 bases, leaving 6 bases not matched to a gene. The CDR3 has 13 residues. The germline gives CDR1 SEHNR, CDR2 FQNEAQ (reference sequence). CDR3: CASSLGGEGEQFF. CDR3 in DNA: TGTGCCAGCAGCCTCGGGGGGGAGGGTGAGCAGTTCTTC.

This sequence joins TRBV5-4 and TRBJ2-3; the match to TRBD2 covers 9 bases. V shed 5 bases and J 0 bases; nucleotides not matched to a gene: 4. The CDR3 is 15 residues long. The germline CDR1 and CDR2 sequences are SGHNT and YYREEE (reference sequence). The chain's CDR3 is CASSLAGVSTDTQYF. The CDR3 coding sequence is TGTGCCAGCAGTTTAGCGGGGGTAAGCACAGATACGCAGTATTTT.

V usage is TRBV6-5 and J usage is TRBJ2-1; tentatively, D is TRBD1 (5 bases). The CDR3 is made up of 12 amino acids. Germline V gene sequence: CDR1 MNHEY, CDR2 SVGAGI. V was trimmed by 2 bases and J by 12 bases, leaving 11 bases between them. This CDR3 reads CASSYRGAAQFF. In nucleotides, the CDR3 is TGTGCCAGCAGTTACAGGGGTGCCGCGCAGTTCTTC.

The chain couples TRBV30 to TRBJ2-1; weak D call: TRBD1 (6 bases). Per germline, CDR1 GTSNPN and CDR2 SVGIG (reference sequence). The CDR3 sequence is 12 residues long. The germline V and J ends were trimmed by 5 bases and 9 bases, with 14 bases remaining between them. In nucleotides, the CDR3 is TGTGCCTGGCGACGACAGGTCGGTGAGCAGTTCTTC. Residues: CAWRRQVGEQFF.

The CDR3: CASSIGTGGPGGYTF. Here the CDR3 DNA reads TGTGCCAGTAGTATCGGGACAGGGGGCCCAGGAGGCTACACCTTC. The gene calls are TRBV19 and TRBJ1-2, with 12 bases aligning to TRBD1. With V trimmed by 3 bases and J by 8 bases, 7 bases remained unmatched. The CDR3 length is 15 residues. Germline lookup yields CDR1 LNHDA and CDR2 SQIVND (reference sequence).